The 22 T cell receptor beta chains below come from one sample, sequenced in a study of CD8+CD57+ T cells in acquired aplastic anemia. TCR beta VDJ and CDR3 profiling used genomic DNA as template. TCRdb itself ran the reads through MiXCR, one entry per CDR3 protein. The repertoire holds 450,000 to 550,000 distinct CDR3 sequences, with about a third as singletons. Patients chosen for sequencing had CD8+CD57+ cells that had expanded, as shown by flow cytometry. The sequenced sample consisted of sorted CD4+, CD8+, or CD8+CD57+ T cells (not recorded which) from PBMCs. These receptor sequences come from a human donor with aplastic anemia.

This clonotype was counted once. The V and J genes are TRBV14 and TRBJ2-1; TRBD1 matches 7 bases. Germline assignment: CDR1 SGHDN and CDR2 FVKESK. Unmatched junction bases numbered 5, after V lost 6 bases and J lost 0 bases. This CDR3 has 15 amino acids. The CDR3 here is CASRTGASSYNEQFF. In nucleotides, the CDR3 is TGTGCCAGCAGAACAGGGGCTAGCTCCTACAATGAGCAGTTCTTC.

This chain links TRBV27 with TRBJ1-4; D unresolved. Trimming left V 0 bases short and J 4 bases short, with 6 bases between. The CDR3 covers 14 residues. CDR1 and CDR2 (germline): MNHEY, SMNVEV (reference sequence). In nucleotides, the CDR3 is TGTGCCAGCAGTTTATCACCGGTTAATGAAAAACTGTTTTTT. As protein: CASSLSPVNEKLFF.

V and J are TRBV11-1 and TRBJ2-2; 10 bases match TRBD1. Germline V CDR1 and CDR2: SGHAT, FQDESV (reference sequence). V lost 4 bases and J lost 3; bases outside the gene matches: 5. This CDR3 comprises 16 residues. The CDR3 coding sequence is TGTGCCAGCAGCTCAGACAGGGGGCTGGACACCGGGGAGCTGTTTTTT. Amino acid sequence: CASSSDRGLDTGELFF.

V is TRBV12-3 or TRBV12-4 and J is TRBJ2-1; 8 bases match TRBD2. This CDR3 has 14 residues. The V and J ends lost 11 bases and 9 bases, in that order; junction bases with no gene match: 15. In DNA, the CDR3 is TGTGCCGGGGGAGCGGGAGACACTAGGGGTGAGCAGTTCTTC. As protein: CAGGAGDTRGEQFF.

As for this clonotype: One end of the junction fails to match germline, which may point to a read error. This chain joins TRBV20-1 and TRBJ1-1; D unresolved. The CDR3 is 11 amino acids. CDR1 and CDR2 from the germline V gene are DFQATT and SNEGSKA (reference sequence). The chain's CDR3 is CSALRNTEAFF. The DNA of the CDR3 is TGCAGTGCCCTAAGGAACACCGAAGCTTTCTTT.

This CDR3 reads CAITSGTGASGYTF. The CDR3 region has the DNA TGTGCCATCACCTCCGGGACAGGGGCGAGTGGCTACACCTTC. This rearrangement joins TRBV10-3 to TRBJ1-2; 10 bases line up with TRBD1. The length of the CDR3 is 14 residues. With V trimmed by 7 bases and J by 7 bases, 9 bases remained unmatched. Germline V lookup: CDR1 ENHRY, CDR2 SYGVKD.

The rearrangement uses TRBV3-1 and TRBJ2-7; 8 nucleotides align to TRBD2. The CDR3 runs to 13 residues. The junction had 5 bases not matched to a gene; V was cut back by 5 bases and J by 5 bases. CDR1 is LGHDT and CDR2 is YNNKEL in the germline V gene (reference sequence). The CDR3 region is CASSVRGGDEQYF. As DNA, the CDR3 is TGTGCCAGCAGCGTCCGGGGGGGGGACGAGCAGTACTTC.

In this sample, this clonotype turned up many times. The rearrangement joins TRBV20-1 to TRBJ2-5; D is possibly TRBD1 (5 bases). Trimming stripped 2 bases from V and 7 bases from J, with 5 bases between. The CDR3 is 10 residues long. CDR1 and CDR2 (germline): DFQATT, SNEGSKA (reference sequence). The CDR3 loop reads CSARRGTQYF. For the CDR3, the DNA is TGCAGTGCTAGAAGGGGGACCCAGTACTTC.

The CDR3: CASSLWTGAESQPQHF. The DNA for the CDR3 is TGTGCCAGCAGCCTATGGACAGGGGCCGAGAGTCAGCCCCAGCATTTT. V and J are TRBV11-2 and TRBJ1-5; 9 nucleotides agree with TRBD1. This CDR3 is built from 16 residues. Germline CDR1 and CDR2: SGHAT and FQNNGV. V lost 5 bases to trimming and J lost 6 bases; unmatched junction nucleotides: 11.

This clonotype has a count of ten or more. V and J are TRBV19 and TRBJ1-5; 7 positions agree with TRBD1. Germline CDR1 reads LNHDA; CDR2 reads SQIVND (reference sequence). The junction had 11 bases not matched to a gene; V was cut back by 5 bases and J by 1 base. The CDR3 is 17 residues long. CDR3 amino acids: CASSAGGTANSNQPQHF. In DNA, the CDR3 is TGTGCCAGTAGTGCGGGGGGGACAGCCAACAGCAATCAGCCCCAGCATTTT.

The rearrangement joins TRBV7-9 to TRBJ2-5; TRBD2 aligns across 8 bases. This CDR3 contains 14 residues. With 8 bases clipped from V and 3 bases from J, the junction kept 8 bases outside the gene matches. CDR1 and CDR2 (germline): SEHNR, FQNEAQ (reference sequence). This CDR3 reads CASRQAGGEETQYF. The CDR3 bases are TGTGCCAGCCGGCAGGCGGGGGGTGAAGAGACCCAGTACTTC. Drawing the rest from reference TRBV7-9 and TRBJ2-5, the complete variable domain is DTGVSQNPRHKITKRGQNVTFRCDPISEHNRLYWYRQTLGQGPEFLTYFQNEAQLEKSRLLSDRFSAERPKGSFSTLEIQRTEQGDSAMYLCASRQAGGEETQYFGPGTRLLVL.

This clonotype was counted many times. The J gene is TRBJ1-5, the V gene TRBV7-3; D perhaps matches TRBD1 (5 bases). V lost 5 bases and J 3 bases, leaving 17 bases between the germline ends. This CDR3 is 16 amino acids long. Germline V gene data show CDR1 as SGHTA and CDR2 as FQGTGA. This CDR3 is CASSLGRWDDNQPQHF. The CDR3, as DNA: TGTGCCAGCAGCCTAGGGCGGTGGGACGACAATCAGCCCCAGCATTTT. Full variable domain (remainder filled in from reference TRBV7-3 and TRBJ1-5): GAGVSQTPSNKVTEKGKYVELRCDPISGHTALYWYRQSLGQGPEFLIYFQGTGAADDSGLPNDRFFAVRPEGSVSTLKIQRTERGDSAVYLCASSLGRWDDNQPQHFGDGTRLSIL.

This sequence joins TRBV3-1 and TRBJ1-2; a possible D gene is TRBD1 (5 bases). The CDR3 has 16 residues. CDR1 LGHDT and CDR2 YNNKEL come from the germline V gene (reference sequence). With 0 bases removed from V and 4 bases from J, the gap between germline ends came to 15 bases. The DNA for the CDR3 is TGTGCCAGCAGCCAAGAGGGTCCAACAGGCCCCTATGGCTACACCTTC. Translation gives CASSQEGPTGPYGYTF.

As concerns this clonotype: A read error is possible here, since a much larger clone lies one base away. The chain uses TRBV9 and TRBJ1-2; D is undetermined. V dropped 0 bases and J dropped 8 bases, with 20 bases sitting between them. Germline V gene data show CDR1 as SGDLS and CDR2 as YYNGEE. The CDR3 contains 16 residues. The CDR3: CASSVAGGRISTGYTF. The CDR3 DNA follows: TGTGCCAGCAGCGTAGCTGGAGGACGGATCTCTACCGGCTACACCTTC.

V and J are TRBV7-9 and TRBJ2-3; a possible D gene is TRBD1 (6 bases). V lost 5 bases and J 2 bases, leaving 11 bases between the germline ends. Germline V gene lookup returns CDR1 SEHNR and CDR2 FQNEAQ (reference sequence). This CDR3 has 14 residues. CDR3 coding DNA: TGTGCCAGCAGCCACAGGGCGATCACAGATACGCAGTATTTT. The encoded protein is CASSHRAITDTQYF.

The rearrangement joins TRBV5-1 to TRBJ1-1, with 8 nucleotides matching TRBD1. V lost 3 bases to trimming and J lost 1 base; unmatched junction nucleotides: 5. In germline, CDR1 is SGHRS, CDR2 YFSETQ. This CDR3 comprises 15 residues. In DNA, the CDR3 is TGCGCCAGCAGCTCAGAAGGACAGGGGAACACTGAAGCTTTCTTT. Amino acid sequence: CASSSEGQGNTEAFF.

This clonotype was detected ten times or more. The chain combines TRBV15 with TRBJ1-2; D may be TRBD1 (6 bases). Germline V CDR1 and CDR2: LNHNV, YYDKDF (reference sequence). Trimming took 1 base from V and 7 from J, leaving 13 bases between them. The CDR3 is made up of 14 amino acids. The CDR3 is CATSRASQGFGYTF. Written as DNA, the CDR3 is TGTGCCACCAGCAGAGCCTCACAGGGCTTTGGCTACACCTTC.

The J gene is TRBJ2-7, the V gene TRBV11-1; TRBD1 agrees at 9 bases. In germline, CDR1 is SGHAT, CDR2 FQDESV (reference sequence). V lost 6 bases to trimming and J lost 7 bases; unmatched junction nucleotides: 13. The CDR3 is 15 residues long. CDR3 nucleotide sequence: TGTGCCAGCAGGGGGACAGGGCGTTCCGGAATGGAGCAGTACTTC. It is translated as CASRGTGRSGMEQYF.

This clonotype has only a few counts. This chain joins TRBV20-1 and TRBJ2-3, with D possibly TRBD1 on 6 matching bases. This CDR3 spans 14 amino acids. Germline V gene sequence: CDR1 DFQATT, CDR2 SNEGSKA (reference sequence). Trimming took off 6 bases at V and 6 bases at J, with 19 bases between the two ends. The CDR3 DNA follows: TGCAGTGCGATATCAGGGGAGTCATATGATACGCAGTATTTT. It translates to CSAISGESYDTQYF.

V is TRBV5-4 and J is TRBJ2-5; 9 bases agree with TRBD1. The CDR3 consists of 15 residues. Trimming cost V 2 bases and J 4 bases; bases outside gene matches: 6. Germline CDR1 and CDR2: SGHNT and YYREEE (reference sequence). CDR3 sequence: CASSFEPGQGETQYF. Here the CDR3 DNA reads TGTGCCAGCAGCTTTGAACCGGGACAGGGAGAGACCCAGTACTTC.

This clonotype was observed at least ten times. V is TRBV10-1 and J is TRBJ2-5; D not resolved. V lost 4 bases, J lost 1 base, and 7 bases lay in between. The CDR3 consists of 13 residues. The germline gives CDR1 WNHNN, CDR2 SYGVQD (reference sequence). This chain's CDR3 is CASSGRTQETQYF. CDR3 coding DNA: TGCGCCAGCAGTGGCCGGACCCAAGAGACCCAGTACTTC.

Details on this clonotype: This may come from a read error, since a much larger clone is one base off. The chain recombines TRBV2 with TRBJ1-2; D is uncertain. The V end lost 5 bases, the J end lost 6 bases, and 16 bases lay between the germline ends. The V gene's germline CDR1 is SNHLY and CDR2 FYNNEI. CDR3 size: 14 residues. CDR3 DNA: TGTGCCAGCAGTTTAGTTGGCTCCCTCCATGGCTACACCTTC. Its translation is CASSLVGSLHGYTF.